This T cell receptor (beta chain) emerged from a study of vaccination and CD4 T cells after COVID-19. Study information: Samples were taken after vaccination, a median of approximately 73 days after dose two, with a range of 14 to 241. Overlapping spike peptides of SARS-CoV-2, HCoV-NL63, HCoV-OC43 and HCoV-229E were used, and cells were stimulated with them.

The Oncomine TCR Beta short-read assay was what sequenced the DNA obtained from cultured CD4+ T cells. The source of extracted genomic DNA was cultured CD4+ T cells. One entry per CDR3 protein, called by TCRdb with MiXCR from the PCR reads. The sample includes under 25,000 distinct CDR3 sequences, roughly two fifths of them seen just once. Treatment: roughly 11-day PBMC culture with coronavirus spike peptide pools or control peptides (ViraFEST assay). Cultures used some 2 million PBMCs per well, around 11 IU/ml IL-2 and approximately 10 ug/ml peptides. Germline-derived CDR1 and CDR2 are DFQATT and SNEGSKA (reference sequence). The ends were cut back, 4 bases at V and 1 base at J, with 12 bases in the middle. CDR3 length: 14 residues. This clonotype was detected only a few times. Its antigen is not identified.

Sequences were derived from CD4+ T cells from blood, cultured in vitro, sampled after SARS-CoV-2 vaccination. V is TRBV20-1 and J is TRBJ2-3; D is uncertain. The clonotype comes from a human donor who had recovered from COVID-19. The CDR3 DNA reads as TGCAGTGCTACCCGGTGGGGTGGCACAGATACGCAGTATTTT. The encoded protein is CSATRWGGTDTQYF.